These 22 T cell receptor beta chains were all obtained from the same sample, sequenced in a study of CD8 T cells in ankylosing spondylitis. TCRdb reprocessed the 5' RACE reads via MiXCR and lists one record per CDR3 protein. In the table there are some 840,000 distinct CDR3 sequences, approximately 12% of which are singletons. The antigens for these receptors are not known. Study-wide points: What seemed typical of ankylosing spondylitis blood was a TCR beta motif built from roughly eight highly homologous variants.

Sequenced material: blood, either unsorted or a sorted T cell fraction (not recorded which). The receptors originated from a male donor with ankylosing spondylitis.

This clonotype was observed a handful of times. The chain employs TRBV28 and TRBJ1-5; D is ambiguous. With 6 bases removed from V and 5 bases from J, the gap between germline ends came to 5 bases. The CDR3 extends over 11 amino acids. The germline V gene has CDR1 MDHEN and CDR2 SYDVKM. CDR3 sequence reads: CASSQYQPQHF. DNA of the CDR3: TGTGCCAGCAGCCAATATCAGCCCCAGCATTTT.

The genes are TRBV5-6 and TRBJ2-7; D is uncertain. Per the germline V gene, CDR1 is SGHDT and CDR2 is YYEEEE. V lost 2 bases, J lost 0 bases, and 12 bases lay in between. This CDR3 is 15 amino acids long. The DNA for the CDR3 is TGTGCCAGCAGCTTTGAAGGTTACAGCTCCTACGAGCAGTACTTC. It specifies CASSFEGYSSYEQYF. Supplemented by reference TRBV5-6 and TRBJ2-7, the full variable domain reads DAGVTQSPTHLIKTRGQQVTLRCSPKSGHDTVSWYQQALGQGPQFIFQYYEEEERQRGNFPDRFSGHQFPNYSSELNVNALLLGDSALYLCASSFEGYSSYEQYFGPGTRLTVT.

V usage is TRBV20-1 and J usage is TRBJ1-4; D is uncertain. Looked up from germline, CDR1 is DFQATT and CDR2 is SNEGSKA (reference sequence). The CDR3 runs to 13 residues. V dropped 3 bases and J dropped 7 bases, with 12 bases sitting between them. The CDR3 region has the DNA TGCAGTGCTAGTGATTCGGCAGCTGAAAAACTGTTTTTT. Its translation: CSASDSAAEKLFF.

This clonotype was recorded a few times. The rearrangement joins TRBV7-9 to TRBJ2-3, with 12 bases identical to TRBD2. The CDR3 sequence is 15 residues long. Per germline, CDR1 SEHNR and CDR2 FQNEAQ (reference sequence). The J segment lost 4 bases and the V segment lost 10 bases, leaving 9 bases of the junction unmatched. CDR3 sequence reads: CATTRLAGDPDTQYF. The CDR3 coding sequence is TGTGCCACAACCCGACTAGCGGGAGACCCAGATACGCAGTATTTT.

This clonotype was counted a few times. This chain's CDR3 is CASSPLMGQVYEQYF. CDR3 nucleotides: TGCGCCAGCAGCCCTTTAATGGGACAAGTCTACGAGCAGTACTTC. The V call is TRBV4-3, the J call TRBJ2-7; perhaps TRBD1 as D (6 bases). CDR3 length equals 15 residues. Germline lookup yields CDR1 LGHNA and CDR2 YSLEER. Between the trimmed V and J ends, which lost 4 bases and 3 bases, there was a span of 16 bases.

The genes are TRBV20-1 and TRBJ2-1, with D unclear. The germline gives CDR1 DFQATT, CDR2 SNEGSKA (reference sequence). This CDR3 is built from 13 residues. Trimming pared 5 bases from V and 7 bases from J, leaving 15 bases between. The CDR3: CSAPLRVWNEQFF. Written as DNA, the CDR3 is TGCAGTGCTCCCCTTAGGGTTTGGAATGAGCAGTTCTTC.

V and J are TRBV4-3 and TRBJ2-2; a possible D gene is TRBD1 (5 bases). The CDR3 has 18 amino acids. Deletions cut 1 base from V and 5 bases from J, with 20 bases between. Germline CDR1 LGHNA, CDR2 YSLEER. The CDR3 bases are TGCGCCAGCAGCCAAGTAGGGGTTATCTGGGGCGGAACCGGGGAGCTGTTTTTT. Translation: CASSQVGVIWGGTGELFF.

This clonotype has only a few counts. V usage is TRBV5-1 and J usage is TRBJ1-1, with 7 positions matching TRBD1. With V trimmed by 4 bases and J by 6 bases, 12 bases remained unmatched. CDR3 size: 15 residues. Germline V gives CDR1 SGHRS, CDR2 YFSETQ. This CDR3 is CASSPAPTGRAEAFF. DNA for the CDR3: TGCGCCAGCAGCCCCGCACCGACAGGGCGGGCTGAAGCTTTCTTT.

The rearrangement uses TRBV20-1 and TRBJ2-7, with 8 bases lining up with TRBD1. Germline trimming cut 4 bases from V and 2 bases from J; bases unmatched to any gene: 7. The CDR3 covers 14 residues. The germline gives CDR1 DFQATT, CDR2 SNEGSKA (reference sequence). The DNA for the CDR3 is TGCAGTGCTAATCGGGACAGGTGGCCCTACGAGCAGTACTTC. It yields the protein CSANRDRWPYEQYF.

This clonotype was seen many times. The chain employs TRBV5-1 and TRBJ2-1, with D unclear. V dropped 1 base and J dropped 8 bases, with 4 bases sitting between them. Germline lookup yields CDR1 SGHRS and CDR2 YFSETQ. The CDR3 length is 11 residues. DNA of the CDR3: TGCGCCAGCAGCTTGATGCATGAGCAGTTCTTC. The encoded protein is CASSLMHEQFF.

This clonotype was counted between two and nine times. The rearrangement joins TRBV6-2 or TRBV6-3 to TRBJ2-1, with TRBD2 as a possible D gene (5 bases). The CDR3 is 17 amino acids. Trimming shortened V by 8 bases and J by 0 bases, and 20 bases separated the two germline ends. The germline CDR1 and CDR2 sequences are MNHEY and SVGEGT. CDR3 loop: CASLFTPKRFSYNEQFF. The CDR3 DNA follows: TGTGCCAGCCTCTTCACCCCCAAGCGGTTCTCCTACAATGAGCAGTTCTTC.

The table lists this clonotype with a few counts. CDR3: CSVKTGADQETQYF. The CDR3 DNA sequence: TGCAGCGTTAAAACAGGGGCAGATCAAGAGACCCAGTACTTC. This chain uses TRBV29-1 with TRBJ2-5; 7 bases fit TRBD1. Germline CDR1 and CDR2: SQVTM and ANQGSEA. V shed 5 bases and J 2 bases; nucleotides not matched to a gene: 8. There are 14 residues in the CDR3.

The chain is built from TRBV7-2 and TRBJ2-7; D call uncertain. Germline CDR1 and CDR2: SGHTA and FQGNSA. There are 14 residues in the CDR3. V was cut by 5 bases and J by 2 bases, with 13 bases left in between. DNA of the CDR3: TGTGCCAGCAGCCAGGTGCGGCAGACCTACGAGCAGTACTTC. Its translation is CASSQVRQTYEQYF.

This clonotype was counted only a few times. The chain combines TRBV20-1 with TRBJ2-3, with a possible D match to TRBD2 (5 bases). Trimming removed 0 bases from V and 4 bases from J, with 11 bases in between. The CDR3 sequence is 14 residues long. Germline V gives CDR1 DFQATT, CDR2 SNEGSKA (reference sequence). Here the CDR3 DNA reads TGCAGTGCTAGAGATGTGGGAGCGGCAGATACGCAGTATTTT. Translating it yields CSARDVGAADTQYF.

This clonotype was detected ten times or more. The chain combines TRBV6-1 with TRBJ1-6; the match to TRBD1 covers 8 bases. Germline V gene data show CDR1 as MNHNS and CDR2 as SASEGT. CDR3 length: 16 residues. The V segment lost 7 bases and the J segment 0 bases; nucleotides outside the gene matches: 5. CDR3 DNA sequence: TGTGCCAGCACCTCGGGGACAGGCTCCTATAATTCACCCCTCCACTTT. This codes for CASTSGTGSYNSPLHF.

This clonotype was detected ten times or more. This chain joins TRBV7-2 and TRBJ2-1, with D perhaps given as TRBD1 or TRBD2 (6 bases each). The CDR3 spans 12 residues. The V end lost 5 bases, the J end lost 6 bases, and 8 bases lay between the germline ends. Germline V CDR1 and CDR2: SGHTA, FQGNSA. The CDR3: CASSTGANEQFF. The CDR3 DNA reads as TGTGCCAGCAGCACGGGGGCCAATGAGCAGTTCTTC.

This clonotype turned up a few times. The chain uses TRBV20-1 and TRBJ2-7; unclear D gene. The length of the CDR3 is 12 residues. The V gene's germline CDR1 is DFQATT and CDR2 SNEGSKA (reference sequence). V was clipped by 3 bases and J by 5 bases, with 11 bases between them. CDR3 in amino acids: CSASSVVDEQYF. CDR3 DNA: TGCAGTGCTAGTTCGGTGGTCGACGAGCAGTACTTC.

This clonotype has more than one count but fewer than ten. This chain connects TRBV5-1 to TRBJ2-7; possible D gene TRBD1, 5 bases. CDR3 length: 17 amino acids. The germline V gene encodes CDR1 SGHRS and CDR2 YFSETQ. The V end lost 0 bases, the J end lost 2 bases, and 18 bases lay between the germline ends. As DNA, the CDR3 is TGCGCCAGCAGCTTGGGGGTCACCAGGGATCTAGCCTACGAGCAGTACTTC. Protein sequence: CASSLGVTRDLAYEQYF.

This clonotype was counted a few times. The J gene is TRBJ2-3, the V gene TRBV5-1; TRBD2 agrees at 14 bases. V lost 6 bases to trimming and J lost 3 bases; unmatched junction nucleotides: 6. CDR3 length equals 16 residues. CDR1 is SGHRS and CDR2 is YFSETQ in the germline V gene. CDR3 nucleotides: TGCGCCAGCAAAAAGACTAGCGGGGGGGCAACAGATACGCAGTATTTT. It codes for CASKKTSGGATDTQYF.

This clonotype was found a few times. DNA of the CDR3: TGCGCCAGCAGCTTGGAACCGACCCTCGGGACCCAGTACTTC. Translated: CASSLEPTLGTQYF. This chain links TRBV5-1 with TRBJ2-5; D ambiguous. V was shortened by 0 bases and J by 7 bases, with 13 bases between the two germline ends. Germline-derived CDR1 and CDR2 are SGHRS and YFSETQ. This CDR3 spans 14 amino acids.

V gene TRBV9 combines with J gene TRBJ2-7, with D possibly matching TRBD2 (6 bases). The germline gives CDR1 SGDLS, CDR2 YYNGEE. V lost 3 bases and J lost 4, with 17 bases in between. There are 15 residues in the CDR3. CDR3 nucleotides: TGTGCCAGCAGCGCCGGGGCGGGGATGAATTACGAGCAGTACTTC. This sequence encodes CASSAGAGMNYEQYF.

Only a few counts were recorded for this clonotype. The rearrangement links TRBV20-1 to TRBJ2-5, with 9 bases that match TRBD2. CDR1 is DFQATT and CDR2 is SNEGSKA in the germline V gene (reference sequence). The CDR3 covers 15 residues. V shed 2 bases, J shed 5 bases, and the junction held 9 bases outside the gene matches. DNA for the CDR3: TGCAGTGCTAGAAGGGGCGGGGGGGCCTTGGAGACCCAGTACTTC. It is translated as CSARRGGGALETQYF.